One sample yielded the 29 T cell receptor beta chains listed below, sequenced in a study of beta chain features in type 1 diabetes. The entirety of the isolated RNA underwent reverse transcription, so expressed TCRB transcripts were sequenced. The data were produced by immunoSEQ multiplex PCR, yet TCRdb's version contains in-frame clones alone and is incomplete. This sample yields 150,000 to 200,000 clones, of which approximately 9% are seen a single time; about 2.1% belongs to the top ten. Source material: central memory CD4+ T cells from blood. The receptors were sampled from a young woman in good health.

The V gene is TRBV18, the J gene TRBJ2-5; TRBD2 matches at 10 bases. The germline gives CDR1 KGHSH, CDR2 LQKENI. This CDR3 comprises 13 residues. V gave up 6 bases and J gave up 4 bases; unmatched junction bases: 2. The CDR3 loop reads CASSRTSGETQYF. In nucleotides, the CDR3 is TGTGCCAGCTCTCGGACTAGCGGAGAGACCCAGTACTTC.

The chain recombines TRBV6-6 with TRBJ1-3, with D possibly being TRBD1 (5 bases). Germline CDR1 and CDR2: MNHNY and SVGAGI (reference sequence). The CDR3 is made up of 16 amino acids. V lost 4 bases, J lost 3 bases, and 16 bases lay in between. CDR3: CASSFRGAAFGNTIYF. CDR3 bases: TGTGCCAGCAGTTTCCGTGGGGCAGCCTTTGGAAACACCATATATTTT.

The chain combines TRBV4-2 with TRBJ2-7; 9 nucleotides match TRBD1. The junction had 7 bases not matched to a gene; V was cut back by 4 bases and J by 6 bases. Germline CDR1 is LGHNA and CDR2 is YNFKEQ. The CDR3 spans 14 residues. CDR3 sequence reads: CASSPRDRVAEQYF. The DNA for the CDR3 is TGTGCCAGCAGCCCCCGGGACAGGGTGGCCGAGCAGTACTTC.

This clone was seen a handful of times. The V gene is TRBV7-6, the J gene TRBJ2-1; possible D gene TRBD2, 5 bases. Germline values: CDR1 SGHVS, CDR2 FNYEAQ. The CDR3 extends over 16 amino acids. V was trimmed by 2 bases and J by 4 bases, leaving 15 bases between them. DNA for the CDR3: TGTGCCAGCAGCTTACAACCGGGATCCGGGTACAATGAGCAGTTCTTC. The encoded protein is CASSLQPGSGYNEQFF.

In this sample, this clone turned up a few times. This chain uses TRBV30 with TRBJ2-3; 7 bases align to TRBD2. The CDR3 sequence is 13 residues long. The germline CDR1 and CDR2 sequences are GTSNPN and SVGIG (reference sequence). Trimming took 5 bases from V and 1 from J; bases not matched to a gene: 3. CDR3 DNA sequence: TGTGCCTGGGATGGGGGGGGCACAGATACGCAGTATTTT. The encoded protein is CAWDGGGTDTQYF.

The chain joins TRBV7-8 to TRBJ1-2; a possible D gene is TRBD1 (5 bases). The V gene's germline CDR1 is SGHVS and CDR2 FQNEAQ. V dropped 1 base and J dropped 4 bases, with 13 bases sitting between them. The CDR3 is 15 amino acids. CDR3 region: CASSLVNQGVYGYTF. The CDR3 nucleotides read TGTGCCAGCAGCTTAGTCAATCAGGGCGTCTATGGCTACACCTTC.

The V and J genes are TRBV4-2 and TRBJ2-7, with D perhaps TRBD2 (6 bases). CDR3 length: 16 amino acids. Germline loops: CDR1 LGHNA, CDR2 YNFKEQ. V was cut by 0 bases and J by 6 bases, with 18 bases left in between. The CDR3 nucleotides are TGTGCCAGCAGCCAAGAATGGAGTATTAGCGGAGCCGAGCAGTACTTC. This sequence encodes CASSQEWSISGAEQYF.

V gene TRBV18 combines with J gene TRBJ2-5, with 8 bases identical to TRBD1. Germline loops: CDR1 KGHSH, CDR2 LQKENI. V shed 2 bases and J 3 bases; nucleotides not matched to a gene: 8. This CDR3 comprises 16 residues. CDR3 in amino acids: CASSPVLGQAKETQYF. The CDR3 bases are TGTGCCAGCTCACCAGTTCTGGGACAGGCCAAAGAGACCCAGTACTTC.

This chain joins TRBV5-6 and TRBJ1-2; D is unclear. V lost 1 base and J 6 bases, leaving 10 bases between the germline ends. The germline V gene has CDR1 SGHDT and CDR2 YYEEEE. The length of the CDR3 is 13 residues. The CDR3 here is CASSLIGSNGYTF. The CDR3, as DNA: TGTGCCAGCAGCTTGATAGGGAGTAATGGCTACACCTTC.

This clone appeared once. The chain couples TRBV7-8 to TRBJ1-2; no reliable D call. This CDR3 is 14 amino acids long. Trimming took 8 bases from V and 4 from J, leaving 17 bases between them. Per the germline V gene, CDR1 is SGHVS and CDR2 is FQNEAQ. CDR3 residues: CASSESANFYGYTF. The CDR3, as DNA: TGTGCCAGCTCGGAGTCGGCGAATTTCTATGGCTACACCTTC.

A few counts support this clone. The CDR3 spells CASSQDRGTSRETQYF. In DNA form, the CDR3 reads TGTGCCAGCAGCCAAGATCGAGGGACTAGCAGAGAGACCCAGTACTTC. The chain is built from TRBV4-2 and TRBJ2-5, with TRBD2 identical over 9 bases. Germline V gene sequence: CDR1 LGHNA, CDR2 YNFKEQ. Germline trimming cut 0 bases from V and 4 bases from J; bases unmatched to any gene: 6. The CDR3 contains 16 residues.

The chain carries TRBV11-2 and TRBJ2-7, with 8 positions matching TRBD2. The V segment lost 3 bases and the J segment 3 bases; nucleotides outside the gene matches: 4. The CDR3 sequence is 14 residues long. Germline V gene lookup returns CDR1 SGHAT and CDR2 FQNNGV. The chain's CDR3 is CASSLAGTSYEQYF. The CDR3 bases are TGTGCCAGCAGCTTGGCCGGGACTAGCTACGAGCAGTACTTC.

CDR3 DNA: TGTGCCAGCAGCCCCCTGGCGAGGAGCACAGATACGCAGTATTTT. It translates to CASSPLARSTDTQYF. The chain couples TRBV7-2 to TRBJ2-3; D is uncertain. The V end lost 5 bases, the J end lost 0 bases, and 12 bases lay between the germline ends. Per germline, CDR1 SGHTA and CDR2 FQGNSA. This CDR3 region has 15 residues.

The chain links TRBV6-1 to TRBJ2-3; possible D gene TRBD1, 6 bases. V dropped 10 bases and J dropped 1 base, with 12 bases sitting between them. The germline V gene encodes CDR1 MNHNS and CDR2 SASEGT. This CDR3 region has 13 residues. CDR3 nucleotides: TGTGCCACTGTCCCAGGGGGCACAGATACGCAGTATTTT. It encodes CATVPGGTDTQYF.

V gene TRBV5-1 combines with J gene TRBJ2-1; 7 nucleotides line up with TRBD2. Germline values: CDR1 SGHRS, CDR2 YFSETQ. The CDR3 consists of 12 residues. Trimming removed 3 bases from V and 10 bases from J; junction bases left unmatched: 4. In DNA, the CDR3 is TGCGCCAGCAGCTCCGGCGGGAGCGAGCAGTTCTTC. Translating gives CASSSGGSEQFF.

As regards this clone: The sample has other DNA sequences that encode this CDR3 too. CDR3 in amino acids: CASSLQTGNTEAFF. CDR3 sequence (DNA): TGCGCCAGCAGCTTGCAGACAGGGAACACTGAAGCTTTCTTT. The chain joins TRBV5-1 to TRBJ1-1, with D possibly TRBD1 on 6 matching bases. The CDR3 runs 14 residues. Germline CDR1 and CDR2: SGHRS and YFSETQ. Trimming stripped 1 base from V and 1 base from J, with 8 bases between.

The chain uses TRBV10-3 and TRBJ1-2; possibly TRBD1 for D (6 bases). The germline gives CDR1 ENHRY, CDR2 SYGVKD. There are 15 residues in the CDR3. Trimming shortened V by 8 bases and J by 7 bases, and 23 bases separated the two germline ends. CDR3 sequence (DNA): TGTGCCATCTCCATTCGGGGGGCGAAGGAAGGTGGCTACACCTTC. It yields the protein CAISIRGAKEGGYTF.

In its sample, this clone was seen many times. The chain links TRBV7-9 to TRBJ2-7; maybe TRBD2 (6 bases). Germline-derived CDR1 and CDR2 are SEHNR and FQNEAQ (reference sequence). There are 16 residues in the CDR3. The V gene lost 1 base and the J gene lost 5 bases, with 18 bases spanning the gap. The CDR3 bases are TGTGCCAGCAGCTTAGAGTTCGGCGGGGCGAACGACGAGCAGTACTTC. This sequence encodes CASSLEFGGANDEQYF.

This clone was seen more than once but under ten times. This chain links TRBV6-5 with TRBJ2-7; possible D gene TRBD2, 5 bases. Germline-derived CDR1 and CDR2 are MNHEY and SVGAGI. Trimming took off 0 bases at V and 2 bases at J, with 11 bases between the two ends. This CDR3 spans 15 amino acids. As DNA, the CDR3 is TGTGCCAGCAGTTACTCGATAGGGAGTCCCTACGAGCAGTACTTC. Residues: CASSYSIGSPYEQYF.

In this sample, this clone turned up a few times. The chain combines TRBV14 with TRBJ2-5, with TRBD1 identical over 9 bases. This CDR3 spans 14 amino acids. Germline V gives CDR1 SGHDN, CDR2 FVKESK. V was pared by 4 bases and J by 2 bases, with 2 bases of the junction left unmatched. CDR3: CASSPDRGQETQYF. The CDR3 bases are TGTGCCAGCAGCCCTGACAGGGGGCAAGAGACCCAGTACTTC.

This clone was detected a few times. The chain recombines TRBV4-1 with TRBJ1-5; D gene unclear. In germline, CDR1 is MGHRA, CDR2 YSYEKL. The CDR3 sequence is 14 residues long. V was trimmed by 1 base and J by 7 bases, leaving 11 bases between them. CDR3 nucleotide sequence: TGCGCCAGCAGCCAAGGCACCCGGGGACAGCCCCAGCATTTT. Amino acids: CASSQGTRGQPQHF.

The J gene is TRBJ2-1, the V gene TRBV9; D is possibly TRBD2 (6 bases). CDR3 length: 16 amino acids. Deletions cut 0 bases from V and 7 bases from J, with 17 bases between. Germline V gives CDR1 SGDLS, CDR2 YYNGEE. Here the CDR3 DNA reads TGTGCCAGCAGCGTAGCGCGGGACCCCAGGGCAAATGAGCAGTTCTTC. Its protein is CASSVARDPRANEQFF.

This clone was seen a few times. V usage is TRBV4-3 and J usage is TRBJ2-5, with TRBD2 identical over 7 bases. Germline assignment: CDR1 LGHNA and CDR2 YSLEER. With 0 bases clipped from V and 1 base from J, the junction kept 2 bases outside the gene matches. The CDR3 contains 15 residues. This chain's CDR3 is CASSQDRGVQETQYF. The CDR3 DNA reads as TGCGCCAGCAGCCAAGATCGGGGGGTCCAAGAGACCCAGTACTTC.

This clone was observed a handful of times. The chain couples TRBV2 to TRBJ2-1, with TRBD2 matching over 9 bases. This CDR3 spans 15 amino acids. The germline CDR1 and CDR2 sequences are SNHLY and FYNNEI. V shed 6 bases, J shed 7 bases, and the junction held 10 bases outside the gene matches. As DNA, the CDR3 is TGTGCCAGCAGGCCGGGACTAGCAGTTAGGAATGAGCAGTTCTTC. Translation: CASRPGLAVRNEQFF.

This clone was detected a few times. V usage is TRBV11-2 and J usage is TRBJ2-5, with 8 nucleotides matching TRBD2. Germline values: CDR1 SGHAT, CDR2 FQNNGV. This CDR3 contains 14 residues. Losses at the gene ends were 6 bases for V and 5 bases for J; bases not matched to a gene: 8. The CDR3 protein is CASSPLAVLETQYF. The CDR3 DNA reads TGTGCCAGCAGTCCACTAGCGGTGCTGGAGACCCAGTACTTC.

This chain uses TRBV27 with TRBJ2-1, with D possibly being TRBD2 (7 bases). The CDR3 is 17 amino acids. Germline V gene sequence: CDR1 MNHEY, CDR2 SMNVEV (reference sequence). The V gene lost 2 bases and the J gene lost 5 bases, with 19 bases spanning the gap. The CDR3: CASSLREWGREHNEQFF. CDR3 DNA: TGTGCCAGCAGTTTAAGGGAGTGGGGGCGGGAGCACAATGAGCAGTTCTTC.

The CDR3 region has the DNA TGTGCCTGGAGTTCTCGGACTAGCGGGAGTAGATCCCGGGAGCTGTTTTTT. It encodes CAWSSRTSGSRSRELFF. The chain has TRBV30 and TRBJ2-2; 13 positions match TRBD2. The CDR3 is 17 amino acids. Germline V gene sequence: CDR1 GTSNPN, CDR2 SVGIG (reference sequence). Trimming cost V 2 bases and J 9 bases; bases outside gene matches: 12.

V usage is TRBV9 and J usage is TRBJ2-3; 11 positions match TRBD2. Trimming took 3 bases from V and 5 from J; bases not matched to a gene: 11. From germline, CDR1 is SGDLS and CDR2 YYNGEE. CDR3 length: 17 residues. CDR3 region: CASSGNSGGAVRDTQYF. The CDR3 nucleotides read TGTGCCAGCAGCGGAAATAGCGGGGGGGCGGTGAGAGATACGCAGTATTTT. Full variable domain (rest looked up from reference TRBV9 and TRBJ2-3): DSGVTQTPKHLITATGQRVTLRCSPRSGDLSVYWYQQSLDQGLQFLIQYYNGEERAKGNILERFSAQQFPDLHSELNLSSLELGDSALYFCASSGNSGGAVRDTQYFGPGTRLTVL.

This chain connects TRBV5-6 to TRBJ1-6, with 8 bases aligning to TRBD1. V lost 4 bases and J lost 8; bases outside the gene matches: 5. CDR1 and CDR2 from the germline V gene are SGHDT and YYEEEE. The length of the CDR3 is 14 residues. The CDR3 protein is CASSNGQGYSPLHF. The CDR3 DNA follows: TGTGCCAGCAGCAACGGACAGGGTTATTCACCCCTCCACTTT.